This is a list of T cell receptor beta chains from one sample in a study of blood T cell repertoires in COVID-19. TCRdb's table, derived via immunoSEQ multiplex PCR, lists solely in-frame clones and lacks some. This sample yields 150,000 to 200,000 clones, of which roughly 85% are seen a single time; 6.2% belongs to the top ten. Material for sequencing was PBMCs or T cells enriched from blood (not recorded which). The receptors here all came from a man aged 35 to 55 who had recovered from COVID-19. The CDR3 runs from the conserved cysteine through the conserved F or W. The D gene is left open where the match is weak. Clone size is stated in some rows and not others, as once, few, many or a class when expanded.

>-|TRBJ2-2|TRBV7-3|-
TGTGCCAGCAGCTACTTACCTGGGAGGGGGTCCGGGGAGCTGTTTTTT
CASSYLPGRGSGELFF
>-|TRBJ1-1|TRBV6-5|TRBD1
TGTGCCAGCAAACCGGGACAGGGAAGAGACACTGAAGCTTTCTTT
CASKPGQGRDTEAFF
>-|TRBJ1-3|TRBV5-1|-
TGCGCCAGCAGCACCGACAGCCGCTCTGGAAACACCATATATTTT
CASSTDSRSGNTIYF
>-|TRBJ1-6|TRBV27|TRBD1
TGTGCCAGCAGAACAGGGGGTTCACCCCTCCACTTT
CASRTGGSPLHF
>-|TRBJ1-5|TRBV28|-
TGTGCCAGCAAAGTTCCAGGCAGGGATCAGCCCCAGCATTTT
CASKVPGRDQPQHF
>-|TRBJ1-3|TRBV4-1|-
TGCGCCAGCAACAACAGGGCCAACTCTGGAAACACCATATATTTT
CASNNRANSGNTIYF
>-|TRBJ2-1|TRBV9|-
TGTGCCAGCAGCGTAGATAGGGGCCCATACAATGAGCAGTTCTTC
CASSVDRGPYNEQFF
>-|TRBJ1-2|TRBV20-1|-
TGCAGTGCTAGTACGGGGACAATGGGGAACTATGGCTACACCTTC
CSASTGTMGNYGYTF
>-|TRBJ1-1|TRBV2|TRBD1
TGTGCCAGCAGCCCGGGACAGTCGAACACTGAAGCTTTCTTT
CASSPGQSNTEAFF
>-|TRBJ1-2|TRBV7-8|TRBD1
TGTGCCAGCAGCTTTGCCACAGGGGATAATGGCTACACCTTC
CASSFATGDNGYTF
>-|TRBJ1-1|TRBV28|TRBD1
TGTGCCAGCAGTAGCGGGACAGGGGGCTTGAACACTGAAGCTTTCTTT
CASSSGTGGLNTEAFF
>few|TRBJ2-1|TRBV27|TRBD1
TGTGCCAGCTCTCGGACAGGGCCCAATGAGCAGTTCTTC
CASSRTGPNEQFF
>-|TRBJ1-6|TRBV6-5|-
TGTGCCAGCAGTCACCTAGGGACACCTTCACCCCTCCACTTT
CASSHLGTPSPLHF
>-|TRBJ2-1|TRBV7-6|TRBD1
TGTGCCAGCAGCCTAGTTATTGGGACAGGGGGGAATGAGCAGTTCTTC
CASSLVIGTGGNEQFF
>once|TRBJ1-2|TRBV6-5|TRBD1
TGTGCCAGCACACCGCACGACAGGGCCTATGGCTACACCTTC
CASTPHDRAYGYTF
>-|TRBJ1-1|TRBV11-3|-
TGTGCCAGCAGTTCCATCCTTAACATGAACACTGAAGCTTTCTTT
CASSSILNMNTEAFF
>few|TRBJ1-2|TRBV5-6|TRBD1
TGTGCCAGCAGCCCAGGGACAGGGGTAAACTATGGCTACACCTTC
CASSPGTGVNYGYTF
>-|TRBJ1-5|TRBV19|-
TGTGCCAGTAGTAAGGTTCCGGACATAAGACAGCCCCAGCATTTT
CASSKVPDIRQPQHF
>-|TRBJ2-5|TRBV7-3|-
TGTGCCAGCAGCTTAACCAGTGCGGAGCAAGAGACCCAGTACTTC
CASSLTSAEQETQYF
>-|TRBJ1-4|TRBV5-1|-
TGCGCCAGCAGCTTGGGAGGGCAGGGGAATGAAAAACTGTTTTTT
CASSLGGQGNEKLFF
>many|TRBJ1-1|TRBV9|-
TGTGCCAGCAGCGTAGAGGCCGGGAGAGCTGAAGCTTTCTTT
CASSVEAGRAEAFF
>once|TRBJ1-2|TRBV3-1/TRBV3-2|TRBD1
TGTGCCAGCAGCCAGACGGACAGGGGGCCTTATGGCTACACCTTC
CASSQTDRGPYGYTF
>-|TRBJ1-1|TRBV7-3|-
TGTGCCAGCAGCTCCACTTCCTCAGGGGAAGCTTTCTTT
CASSSTSSGEAFF
>-|TRBJ2-5|TRBV30|TRBD2
TGTGCCTGGAGTCTACTAGCGGGAAGGGAGACCCAGTACTTC
CAWSLLAGRETQYF
>-|TRBJ1-2|TRBV29-1|-
TGCAGCGTTCTAACAGGGAACTATGGCTACACCTTC
CSVLTGNYGYTF
>-|TRBJ2-1|TRBV9|-
TGTGCCAGCAGTGCCGGGACTGCGGGGACTGAGCAGTTCTTC
CASSAGTAGTEQFF
>-|TRBJ2-1|TRBV28|-
TGTGCCAGCGGCCAGGGGATAAACAATGAGCAGTTCTTC
CASGQGINNEQFF
>-|TRBJ1-2|TRBV6-5|TRBD1
TGTGCCAGCAGGCCCGGGACAGGGAATTATGGCTACACCTTC
CASRPGTGNYGYTF
>-|TRBJ2-3|TRBV5-6|-
TGTGCCAGCAGCATTACATCTCGCAGCACAGATACGCAGTATTTT
CASSITSRSTDTQYF